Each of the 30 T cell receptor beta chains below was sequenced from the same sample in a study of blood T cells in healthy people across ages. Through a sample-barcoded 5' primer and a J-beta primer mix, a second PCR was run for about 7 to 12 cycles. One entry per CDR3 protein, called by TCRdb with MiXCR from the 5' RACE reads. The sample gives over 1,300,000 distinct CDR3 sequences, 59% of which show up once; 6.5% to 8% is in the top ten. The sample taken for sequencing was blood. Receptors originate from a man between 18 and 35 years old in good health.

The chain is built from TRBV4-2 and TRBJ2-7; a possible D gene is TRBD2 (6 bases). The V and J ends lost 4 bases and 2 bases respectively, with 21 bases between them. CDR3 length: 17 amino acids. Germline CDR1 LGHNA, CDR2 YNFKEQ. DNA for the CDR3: TGTGCCAGCAGCCGAGGCACGGGGACTTTTTCAACCTACGAGCAGTACTTC. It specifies CASSRGTGTFSTYEQYF.

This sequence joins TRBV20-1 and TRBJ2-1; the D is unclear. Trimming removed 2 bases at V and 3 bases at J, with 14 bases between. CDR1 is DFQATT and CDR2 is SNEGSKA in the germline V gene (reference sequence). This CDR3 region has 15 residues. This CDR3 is CSARTVSVVYNEQFF. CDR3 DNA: TGCAGTGCTAGAACGGTATCGGTGGTCTACAATGAGCAGTTCTTC.

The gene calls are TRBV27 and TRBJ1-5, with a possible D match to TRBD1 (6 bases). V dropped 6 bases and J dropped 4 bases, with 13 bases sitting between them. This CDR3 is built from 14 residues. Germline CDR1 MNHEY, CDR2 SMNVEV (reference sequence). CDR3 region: CASSKVTGNQPQHF. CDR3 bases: TGTGCCAGCAGCAAAGTTACAGGGAATCAGCCCCAGCATTTT.

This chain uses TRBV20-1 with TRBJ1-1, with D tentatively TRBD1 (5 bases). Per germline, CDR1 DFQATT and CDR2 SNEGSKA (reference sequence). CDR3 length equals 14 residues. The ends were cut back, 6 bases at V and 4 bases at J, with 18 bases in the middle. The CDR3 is CSALRDPSSTEAFF. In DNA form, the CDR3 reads TGCAGTGCCTTAAGGGACCCTTCAAGCACTGAAGCTTTCTTT.

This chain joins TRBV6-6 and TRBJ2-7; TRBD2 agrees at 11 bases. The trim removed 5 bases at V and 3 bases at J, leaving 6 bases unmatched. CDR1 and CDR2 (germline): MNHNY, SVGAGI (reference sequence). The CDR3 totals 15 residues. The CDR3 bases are TGTGCCAGCAGTACGACTAGCGGGACCTTCTACGAGCAGTACTTC. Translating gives CASSTTSGTFYEQYF.

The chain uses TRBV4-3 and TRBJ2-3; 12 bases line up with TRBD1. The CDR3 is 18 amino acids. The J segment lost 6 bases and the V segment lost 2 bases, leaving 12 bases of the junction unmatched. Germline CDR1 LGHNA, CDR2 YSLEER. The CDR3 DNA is TGCGCCAGCAGCCAAACCCTCTGGGGGACAGGGGGCGATGATACGCAGTATTTT. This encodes CASSQTLWGTGGDDTQYF.

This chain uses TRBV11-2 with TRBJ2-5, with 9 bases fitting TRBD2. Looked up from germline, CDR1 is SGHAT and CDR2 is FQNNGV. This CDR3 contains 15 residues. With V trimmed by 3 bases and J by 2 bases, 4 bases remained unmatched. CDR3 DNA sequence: TGTGCCAGCAGCTTTATAGCGGGGGAGCAAGAGACCCAGTACTTC. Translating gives CASSFIAGEQETQYF.

The CDR3, as DNA: TGTGCCAGCAGCTTAGCGGGGGGGAGCTTGAACACTGAAGCTTTCTTT. It codes for CASSLAGGSLNTEAFF. This sequence joins TRBV7-6 and TRBJ1-1; D may be TRBD1 (5 bases). The CDR3 spans 16 residues. Per germline, CDR1 SGHVS and CDR2 FNYEAQ. V was shortened by 0 bases and J by 0 bases, with 11 bases between the two germline ends.

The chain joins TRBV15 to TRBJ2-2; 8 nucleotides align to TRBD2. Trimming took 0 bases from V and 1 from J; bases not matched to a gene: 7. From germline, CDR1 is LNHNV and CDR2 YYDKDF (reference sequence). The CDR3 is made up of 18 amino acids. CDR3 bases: TGTGCCACCAGCAGAGATCCCACGGGGGGGCAGAACACCGGGGAGCTGTTTTTT. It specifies CATSRDPTGGQNTGELFF.

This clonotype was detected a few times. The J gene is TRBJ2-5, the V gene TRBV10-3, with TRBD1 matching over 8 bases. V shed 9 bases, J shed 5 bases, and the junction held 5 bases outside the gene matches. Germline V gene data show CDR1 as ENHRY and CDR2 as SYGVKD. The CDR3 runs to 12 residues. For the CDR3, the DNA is TGTGCCATTGGACAGGGTGGGGAGACCCAGTACTTC. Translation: CAIGQGGETQYF.

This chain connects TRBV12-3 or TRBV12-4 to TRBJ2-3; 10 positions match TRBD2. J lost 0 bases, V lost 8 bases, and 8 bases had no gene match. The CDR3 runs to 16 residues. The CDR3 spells CASGRTSGASTDTQYF. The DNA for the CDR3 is TGTGCCAGCGGCCGGACTAGCGGAGCAAGCACAGATACGCAGTATTTT.

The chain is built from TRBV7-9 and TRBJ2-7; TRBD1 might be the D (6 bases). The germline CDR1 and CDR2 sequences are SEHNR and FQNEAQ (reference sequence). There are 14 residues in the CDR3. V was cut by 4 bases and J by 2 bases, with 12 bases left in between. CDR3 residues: CASSSTTGPYEQYF. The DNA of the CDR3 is TGTGCCAGCAGCTCAACTACAGGGCCCTACGAGCAGTACTTC.

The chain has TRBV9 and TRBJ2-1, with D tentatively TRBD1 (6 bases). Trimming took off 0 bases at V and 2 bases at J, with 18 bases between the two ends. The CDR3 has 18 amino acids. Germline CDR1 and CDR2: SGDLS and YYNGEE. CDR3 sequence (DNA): TGTGCCAGCAGCGTAGTATCAGGAGGCAGGGGAGCCTACAATGAGCAGTTCTTC. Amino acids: CASSVVSGGRGAYNEQFF.

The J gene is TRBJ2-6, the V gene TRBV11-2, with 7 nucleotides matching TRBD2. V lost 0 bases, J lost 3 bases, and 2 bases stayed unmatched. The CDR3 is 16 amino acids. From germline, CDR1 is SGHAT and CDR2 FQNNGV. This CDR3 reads CASSLEGGYGANVLTF. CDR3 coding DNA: TGTGCCAGCAGCTTAGAGGGAGGGTATGGGGCCAACGTCCTGACTTTC.

Here the CDR3 DNA reads TGTGCCAGCAGCCGACGGGGGAACCGAGTAAATGAGCAGTTCTTC. As protein: CASSRRGNRVNEQFF. J is TRBJ2-1 and V is TRBV6-2 or TRBV6-3; the D gene is possibly TRBD2 (6 bases). Per the germline V gene, CDR1 is MNHEY and CDR2 is SVGEGT. Trimming took off 6 bases at V and 7 bases at J, with 19 bases between the two ends. The CDR3 runs 15 residues.

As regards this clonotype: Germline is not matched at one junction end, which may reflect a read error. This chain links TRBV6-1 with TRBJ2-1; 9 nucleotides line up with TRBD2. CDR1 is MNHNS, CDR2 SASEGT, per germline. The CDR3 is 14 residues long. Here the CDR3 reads CTSSDGTSFDEQFF. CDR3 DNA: TGTACCAGCAGTGACGGGACTAGCTTCGATGAGCAGTTCTTC.

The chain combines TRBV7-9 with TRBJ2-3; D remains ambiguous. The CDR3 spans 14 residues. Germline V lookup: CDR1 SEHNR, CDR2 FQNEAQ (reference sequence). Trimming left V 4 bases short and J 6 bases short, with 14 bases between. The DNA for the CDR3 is TGTGCCAGCAGCTCCCCCCACAAGTCCGATACGCAGTATTTT. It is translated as CASSSPHKSDTQYF. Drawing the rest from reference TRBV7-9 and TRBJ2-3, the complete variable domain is DTGVSQNPRHKITKRGQNVTFRCDPISEHNRLYWYRQTLGQGPEFLTYFQNEAQLEKSRLLSDRFSAERPKGSFSTLEIQRTEQGDSAMYLCASSSPHKSDTQYFGPGTRLTVL.

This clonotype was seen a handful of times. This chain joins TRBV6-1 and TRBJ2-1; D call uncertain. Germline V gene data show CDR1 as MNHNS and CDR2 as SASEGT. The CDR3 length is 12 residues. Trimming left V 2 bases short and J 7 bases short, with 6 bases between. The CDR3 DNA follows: TGTGCCAGCAGTGAATGGTCAAATGAGCAGTTCTTC. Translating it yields CASSEWSNEQFF.

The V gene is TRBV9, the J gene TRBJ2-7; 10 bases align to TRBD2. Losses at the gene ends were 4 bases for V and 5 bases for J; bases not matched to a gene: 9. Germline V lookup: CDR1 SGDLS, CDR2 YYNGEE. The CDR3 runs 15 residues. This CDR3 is CASSPDASGGNEQYF. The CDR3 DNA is TGTGCCAGCAGCCCCGATGCTAGCGGGGGCAACGAGCAGTACTTC. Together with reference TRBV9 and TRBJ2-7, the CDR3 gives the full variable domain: DSGVTQTPKHLITATGQRVTLRCSPRSGDLSVYWYQQSLDQGLQFLIQYYNGEERAKGNILERFSAQQFPDLHSELNLSSLELGDSALYFCASSPDASGGNEQYFGPGTRLTVT.

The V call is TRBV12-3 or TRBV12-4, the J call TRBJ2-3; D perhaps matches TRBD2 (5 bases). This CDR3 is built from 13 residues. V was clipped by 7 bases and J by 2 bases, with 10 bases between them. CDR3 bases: TGTGCCAGCACGGGGTTGATCACAGATACGCAGTATTTT. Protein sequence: CASTGLITDTQYF.

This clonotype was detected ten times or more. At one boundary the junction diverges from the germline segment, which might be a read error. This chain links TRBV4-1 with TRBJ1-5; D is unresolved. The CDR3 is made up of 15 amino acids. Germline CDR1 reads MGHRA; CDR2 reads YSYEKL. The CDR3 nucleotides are TGTGCCAGCAGCCAAGATACCGGTAGCAATCAGCCCCAGCATTTT. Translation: CASSQDTGSNQPQHF.

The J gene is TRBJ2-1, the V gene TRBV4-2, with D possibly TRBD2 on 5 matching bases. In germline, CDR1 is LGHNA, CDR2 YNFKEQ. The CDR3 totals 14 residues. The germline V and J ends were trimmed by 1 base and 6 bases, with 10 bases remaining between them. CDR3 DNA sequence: TGTGCCAGCAGCCAAGGGGAGCTGCGCAATGAGCAGTTCTTC. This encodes CASSQGELRNEQFF.

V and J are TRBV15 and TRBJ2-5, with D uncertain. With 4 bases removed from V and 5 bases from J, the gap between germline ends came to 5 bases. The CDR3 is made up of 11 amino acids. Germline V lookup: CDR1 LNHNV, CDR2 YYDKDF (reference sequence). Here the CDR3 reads CATSTEETQYF. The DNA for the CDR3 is TGTGCCACCAGCACAGAGGAGACCCAGTACTTC.

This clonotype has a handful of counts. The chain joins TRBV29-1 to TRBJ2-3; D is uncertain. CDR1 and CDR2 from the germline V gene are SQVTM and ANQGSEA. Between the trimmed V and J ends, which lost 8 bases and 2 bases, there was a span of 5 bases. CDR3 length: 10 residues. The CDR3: CSRFTDTQYF. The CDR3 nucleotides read TGCAGCCGATTCACAGATACGCAGTATTTT.

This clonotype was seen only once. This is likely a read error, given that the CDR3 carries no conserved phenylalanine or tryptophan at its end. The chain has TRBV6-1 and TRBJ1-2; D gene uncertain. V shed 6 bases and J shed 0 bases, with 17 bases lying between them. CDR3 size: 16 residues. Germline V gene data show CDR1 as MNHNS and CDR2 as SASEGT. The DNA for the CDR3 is TGTGCCAGCAGCGAACGGTTCCCGGGAGCTAACTATGGCTACACCCTC. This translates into CASSERFPGANYGYTL.

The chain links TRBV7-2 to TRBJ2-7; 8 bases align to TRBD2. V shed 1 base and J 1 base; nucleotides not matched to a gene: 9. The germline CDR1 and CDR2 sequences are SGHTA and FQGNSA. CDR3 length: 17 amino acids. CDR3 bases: TGTGCCAGCAGCTTAGATTTCAGCGGGGGAGGTTCCTACGAGCAGTACTTC. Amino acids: CASSLDFSGGGSYEQYF.

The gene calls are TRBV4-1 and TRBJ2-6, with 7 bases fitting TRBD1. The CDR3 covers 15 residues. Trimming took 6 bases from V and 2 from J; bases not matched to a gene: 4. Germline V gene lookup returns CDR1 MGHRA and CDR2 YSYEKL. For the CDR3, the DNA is TGCGCCAGCAGGTTAACAGGGGCTGGGGCCAACGTCCTGACTTTC. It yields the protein CASRLTGAGANVLTF.

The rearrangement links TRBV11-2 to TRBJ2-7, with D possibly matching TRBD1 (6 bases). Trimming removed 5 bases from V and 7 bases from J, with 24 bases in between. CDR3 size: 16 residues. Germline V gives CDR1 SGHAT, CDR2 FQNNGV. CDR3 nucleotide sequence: TGTGCCAGCAGCGATAGGGACACAGACTCCTACAATGAGCAGTACTTC. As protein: CASSDRDTDSYNEQYF.

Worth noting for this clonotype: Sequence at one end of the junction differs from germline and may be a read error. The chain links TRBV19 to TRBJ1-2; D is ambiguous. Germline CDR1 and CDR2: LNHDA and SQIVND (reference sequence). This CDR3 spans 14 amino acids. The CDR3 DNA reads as TGTGCCAGTAGTACCCTCGGTCAGGCTTATGGCCACACCTTC. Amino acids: CASSTLGQAYGHTF.

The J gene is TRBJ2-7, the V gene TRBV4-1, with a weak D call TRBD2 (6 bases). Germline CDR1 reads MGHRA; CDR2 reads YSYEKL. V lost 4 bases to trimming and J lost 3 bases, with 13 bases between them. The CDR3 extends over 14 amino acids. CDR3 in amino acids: CASSPRETYYEQYF. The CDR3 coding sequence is TGCGCCAGCAGCCCACGGGAGACGTACTACGAGCAGTACTTC.